This entry lists 26 T cell receptor beta chains sequenced from one sample in a study of graft-versus-host responses after intestinal transplantation (dated by TCRdb to about 2021). The time point label, as the study defines it: cells obtained before transplantation from donor or recipient. For these receptors, no antigen is known. Library method: the immunoSEQ multiplex PCR assay. TCRdb took this table from immuneACCESS and kept in-frame rearrangements with V and J called. Such tables lack part of the clones; where checked against another copy, unresolved V genes explain under half of the gap, and the rest is unexplained. Here the sample has some 130,000 clones; just over 90% occur a single time. The ten largest clones capture over 0.15% of the sample. Here the sequenced sample was unstimulated CD4+ T cells sorted from spleen or lymph node cells, taken before intestinal transplant. The receptor set was obtained from a human donor who received an intestinal transplant.

The chain uses TRBV20-1 and TRBJ1-2; D not certain. Trimming removed 6 bases from V and 10 bases from J, with 15 bases in between. CDR3 length: 11 amino acids. The germline CDR1 and CDR2 sequences are DFQATT and SNEGSKA (reference sequence). The CDR3 loop reads CSATSSDDYTF. DNA of the CDR3: TGCAGTGCGACCAGTTCGGATGACTACACCTTC.

J is TRBJ2-4 and V is TRBV7-9, with D possibly being TRBD2 (6 bases). CDR3 length: 12 residues. CDR1 SEHNR and CDR2 FQNEAQ come from the germline V gene (reference sequence). V lost 7 bases and J 5 bases, leaving 9 bases between the germline ends. Written as DNA, the CDR3 is TGTGCCAGCACGGAGGGGCAAAACATTCAGTACTTC. Its protein is CASTEGQNIQYF.

This chain uses TRBV6-5 with TRBJ1-2, with D possibly TRBD1 on 5 matching bases. CDR3 size: 13 residues. The V and J ends lost 0 bases and 4 bases respectively, with 6 bases between them. From germline, CDR1 is MNHEY and CDR2 SVGAGI. This CDR3 reads CASSYSGVYGYTF. The CDR3 DNA sequence: TGTGCCAGCAGTTACTCAGGGGTCTATGGCTACACCTTC.

The chain has TRBV23-1 and TRBJ1-1, with a possible D match to TRBD1 (6 bases). TRBV23-1 is classed as an ORF, of uncertain function. This CDR3 is built from 15 residues. V gave up 7 bases and J gave up 4 bases, with 19 bases separating them. The CDR3 coding sequence is TGCGCCAGCAACAGGGAAAGTAGTTTGGGCACTGAAGCTTTCTTT. Translated: CASNRESSLGTEAFF.

V gene TRBV11-2 combines with J gene TRBJ1-3, with 7 bases matching TRBD1. CDR1 and CDR2 from the germline V gene are SGHAT and FQNNGV. Trimming at V came to 4 bases and at J to 3 bases, leaving 3 bases not matched to a gene. CDR3 length: 14 residues. The CDR3 DNA follows: TGTGCCAGCAGCTCTCACAGGGGTGGAAACACCATATATTTT. This translates into CASSSHRGGNTIYF.

CDR3 nucleotide sequence: TGTGCCAGCAGCACCTCCGTATACAGCTCCTACAATGAGCAGTTCTTC. The encoded protein is CASSTSVYSSYNEQFF. The genes are TRBV7-8 and TRBJ2-1, with no clear D. The V end lost 5 bases, the J end lost 0 bases, and 14 bases lay between the germline ends. This CDR3 comprises 16 residues. Germline-derived CDR1 and CDR2 are SGHVS and FQNEAQ.

The rearrangement links TRBV6-6 to TRBJ2-6; no definite D call. The V and J ends lost 6 bases and 0 bases respectively, with 9 bases between them. Germline lookup yields CDR1 MNHNY and CDR2 SVGAGI (reference sequence). The CDR3 runs 15 residues. CDR3 DNA: TGTGCCAGCAGGACGGCCGGCTCTGGGGCCAACGTCCTGACTTTC. This translates into CASRTAGSGANVLTF.

J is TRBJ2-7 and V is TRBV27; 7 nucleotides match TRBD1. The junction had 3 bases not matched to a gene; V was cut back by 4 bases and J by 0 bases. Germline CDR1 reads MNHEY; CDR2 reads SMNVEV (reference sequence). The CDR3 runs 14 residues. The CDR3 DNA sequence: TGTGCCAGCAGTTCCCACAGGGGCTCCTACGAGCAGTACTTC. This sequence encodes CASSSHRGSYEQYF.

The chain uses TRBV6-5 and TRBJ2-7; tentative D call: TRBD2 (5 bases). The germline V and J ends were trimmed by 2 bases and 4 bases, with 12 bases remaining between them. CDR1 and CDR2 (germline): MNHEY, SVGAGI. The CDR3 sequence is 14 residues long. CDR3 nucleotides: TGTGCCAGCAGTTACGCAAGGACTGGGTACGAGCAGTACTTC. It is translated as CASSYARTGYEQYF.

This clone was detected a few times. This chain connects TRBV5-1 to TRBJ2-5; no clear D gene. The germline V and J ends were trimmed by 1 base and 2 bases, with 3 bases remaining between them. The CDR3 runs to 12 residues. CDR1 and CDR2 from the germline V gene are SGHRS and YFSETQ. This CDR3 is CASSLRQETQYF. In DNA, the CDR3 is TGCGCCAGCAGCTTGCGACAAGAGACCCAGTACTTC.

The V and J genes are TRBV5-6 and TRBJ1-6; D unresolved. The CDR3 runs to 14 residues. Trimming pared 3 bases from V and 6 bases from J, leaving 10 bases between. Germline V lookup: CDR1 SGHDT, CDR2 YYEEEE. The CDR3 nucleotides are TGTGCCAGCAGCTCACCCCACCCTAATTCACCCCTCCACTTT. Encoded protein: CASSSPHPNSPLHF.

For the CDR3, the DNA is TGCGCCAGCAGCTTAGGGGGGACTAGAGAGGCCGAGCAGTACTTC. Translated, it gives CASSLGGTREAEQYF. The gene calls are TRBV5-1 and TRBJ2-7, with TRBD2 matching 8 bases. V lost 2 bases and J lost 6; bases outside the gene matches: 10. This CDR3 is built from 15 residues. Germline lookup yields CDR1 SGHRS and CDR2 YFSETQ.

The V gene is TRBV18, the J gene TRBJ2-7; D possibly uses TRBD1 or TRBD2 (6 bases each). Germline V gene data show CDR1 as KGHSH and CDR2 as LQKENI. Trimming pared 2 bases from V and 4 bases from J, leaving 12 bases between. The CDR3 runs to 14 residues. The CDR3 loop is CASSPVGGGYEQYF. The CDR3 nucleotides are TGTGCCAGCTCACCAGTCGGGGGCGGGTACGAGCAGTACTTC.

The table lists this clone with a count of one. The chain recombines TRBV6-5 with TRBJ1-1, with D possibly TRBD1 on 5 matching bases. V gave up 6 bases and J gave up 7 bases, with 12 bases separating them. CDR1 and CDR2 (germline): MNHEY, SVGAGI. The CDR3 loop spans 12 amino acids. In DNA form, the CDR3 reads TGTGCCAGCAGCATGGCAGGGATTGAAGCTTTCTTT. This codes for CASSMAGIEAFF.

This clone has just a few counts. The CDR3 is CASRTSGGDGEQFF. CDR3 DNA sequence: TGTGCCAGCAGGACTAGCGGAGGGGACGGTGAGCAGTTCTTC. The chain employs TRBV6-5 and TRBJ2-1; 9 positions match TRBD2. This CDR3 is built from 14 residues. Germline V CDR1 and CDR2: MNHEY, SVGAGI. Losses at the gene ends were 6 bases for V and 9 bases for J; bases not matched to a gene: 9.

The J gene is TRBJ1-6, the V gene TRBV6-1; D is unresolved. The CDR3 loop spans 16 amino acids. Germline V gene sequence: CDR1 MNHNS, CDR2 SASEGT. Trimming took off 0 bases at V and 9 bases at J, with 15 bases between the two ends. The CDR3 DNA reads TGTGCCAGCAGTGAAGCTCCACTTAACGACGGTTCACCCCTCCACTTT. It yields the protein CASSEAPLNDGSPLHF.

V is TRBV10-3 and J is TRBJ1-2; D uncertain. Germline V CDR1 and CDR2: ENHRY, SYGVKD. The CDR3 is 13 residues long. V shed 4 bases and J shed 3 bases, with 9 bases lying between them. CDR3 nucleotides: TGTGCCATCAGTGGGCAGGACTACTATGGCTACACCTTC. It is translated as CAISGQDYYGYTF.

The chain links TRBV6-1 to TRBJ1-5, with no clear D. CDR3 length equals 15 residues. CDR1 is MNHNS and CDR2 is SASEGT in the germline V gene. The V gene lost 3 bases and the J gene lost 0 bases, with 9 bases spanning the gap. DNA for the CDR3: TGTGCCAGCAGTGACCAGGCTAATAGCAATCAGCCCCAGCATTTT. It codes for CASSDQANSNQPQHF.

The V gene is TRBV4-1, the J gene TRBJ2-7; 8 bases are shared with TRBD1. V lost 4 bases to trimming and J lost 2 bases; unmatched junction nucleotides: 7. Germline V gives CDR1 MGHRA, CDR2 YSYEKL. The CDR3 length is 15 residues. CDR3 in amino acids: CASSPGQGPAYEQYF. The CDR3 DNA reads TGCGCCAGCAGCCCCGGACAGGGTCCAGCCTACGAGCAGTACTTC.

The CDR3 loop reads CASSLQAGGQETQYF. In DNA, the CDR3 is TGCGCCAGCAGCTTGCAAGCGGGGGGGCAGGAGACCCAGTACTTC. V gene TRBV5-1 combines with J gene TRBJ2-5, with 10 positions matching TRBD2. The CDR3 has 15 amino acids. The trim removed 1 base at V and 5 bases at J, leaving 5 bases unmatched. Germline-derived CDR1 and CDR2 are SGHRS and YFSETQ.

This clone appeared once. The rearrangement uses TRBV5-4 and TRBJ2-4; D unclear. With 1 base removed from V and 8 bases from J, the gap between germline ends came to 13 bases. The CDR3 totals 14 residues. Germline values: CDR1 SGHNT, CDR2 YYREEE (reference sequence). CDR3 sequence (DNA): TGTGCCAGCAGCTTGAATGACCATAGAGACATTCAGTACTTC. Its protein product is CASSLNDHRDIQYF. Combining the CDR3 with reference TRBV5-4 and TRBJ2-4 gives the whole variable domain ETGVTQSPTHLIKTRGQQVTLRCSSQSGHNTVSWYQQALGQGPQFIFQYYREEENGRGNFPPRFSGLQFPNYSSELNVNALELDDSALYLCASSLNDHRDIQYFGAGTRLSVL.

For this clone: Lacking the conserved final phenylalanine or tryptophan, this CDR3 likely reflects a read error. Because the CDR3's place on the DNA is in doubt, the DNA is left out and the CDR3 is given as listed by TCRdb. V and J are TRBV30 and TRBJ1-1; the table's D call TRBD1 went unverified against the DNA. Germline V lookup: CDR1 GTSNPN, CDR2 SVGIG (reference sequence). The CDR3 is made up of 15 amino acids, end residues included. The CDR3 is CAWTPTTGALPFRWG.

The genes are TRBV27 and TRBJ1-2, with a possible D match to TRBD1 (6 bases). The germline CDR1 and CDR2 sequences are MNHEY and SMNVEV (reference sequence). V lost 6 bases and J 4 bases, leaving 15 bases between the germline ends. The CDR3 length is 14 residues. The DNA of the CDR3 is TGTGCCAGCAGGAAAAACAGGGACCTCTATGGCTACACCTTC. This sequence encodes CASRKNRDLYGYTF.

This clone is a singleton in its sample. The V call is TRBV2, the J call TRBJ2-5, with 8 bases that match TRBD2. The CDR3 is 14 amino acids. The V segment lost 6 bases and the J segment 8 bases; nucleotides outside the gene matches: 11. Germline V CDR1 and CDR2: SNHLY, FYNNEI. The chain's CDR3 is CASRSLSGGDTQYF. In DNA, the CDR3 is TGTGCCAGCAGGTCTCTGAGCGGGGGAGATACCCAGTACTTC.

The rearrangement uses TRBV12-5 and TRBJ2-5; D not certain. CDR3 length equals 15 residues. The germline V gene has CDR1 LGHNT and CDR2 FRNRAP. Trimming took 0 bases from V and 4 from J, leaving 12 bases between them. The CDR3 region is CASGLVLGWGETQYF. CDR3 nucleotide sequence: TGTGCTAGTGGTTTGGTACTGGGGTGGGGAGAGACCCAGTACTTC.

The CDR3 DNA sequence: TGTGCCAGCAGCTTAGCAAATGACTATGGCTACACCTTC. It yields the protein CASSLANDYGYTF. The chain links TRBV7-9 to TRBJ1-2; D call uncertain. CDR3 length: 13 residues. Trimming cost V 0 bases and J 3 bases, with 5 bases left between them. Germline V gene sequence: CDR1 SEHNR, CDR2 FQNEAQ (reference sequence).